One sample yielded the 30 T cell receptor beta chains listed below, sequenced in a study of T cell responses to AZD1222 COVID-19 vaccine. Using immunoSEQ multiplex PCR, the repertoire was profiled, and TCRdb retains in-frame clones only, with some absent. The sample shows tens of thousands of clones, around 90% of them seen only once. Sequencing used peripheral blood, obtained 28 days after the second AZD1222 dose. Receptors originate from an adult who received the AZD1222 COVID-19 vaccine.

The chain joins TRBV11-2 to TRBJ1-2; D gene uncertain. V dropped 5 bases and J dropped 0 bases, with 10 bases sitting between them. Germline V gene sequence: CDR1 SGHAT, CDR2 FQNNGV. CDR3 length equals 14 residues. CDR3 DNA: TGTGCCAGCAGCGTCTTGCTATCTAACTATGGCTACACCTTC. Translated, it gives CASSVLLSNYGYTF. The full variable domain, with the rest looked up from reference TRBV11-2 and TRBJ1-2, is EAGVAQSPRYKIIEKRQSVAFWCNPISGHATLYWYQQILGQGPKLLIQFQNNGVVDDSQLPKDRFSAERLKGVDSTLKIQPAKLEDSAVYLCASSVLLSNYGYTFGSGTRLTVV.

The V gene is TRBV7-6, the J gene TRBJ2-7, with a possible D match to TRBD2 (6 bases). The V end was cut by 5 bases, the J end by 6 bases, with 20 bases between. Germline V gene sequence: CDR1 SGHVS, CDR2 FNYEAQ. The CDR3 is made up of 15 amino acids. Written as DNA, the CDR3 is TGTGCCAGCAGCGGCGGGGCGGGCAGAGGGGCCGAGCAGTACTTC. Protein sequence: CASSGGAGRGAEQYF.

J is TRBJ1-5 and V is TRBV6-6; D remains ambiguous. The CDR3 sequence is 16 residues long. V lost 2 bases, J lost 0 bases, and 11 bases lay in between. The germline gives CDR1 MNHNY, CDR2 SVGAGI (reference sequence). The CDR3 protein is CASSYRVVDSNQPQHF. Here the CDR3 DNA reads TGTGCCAGCAGTTACCGGGTTGTAGATAGCAATCAGCCCCAGCATTTT.

CDR3 DNA: TGTGCCAGCAGTGAAGGGACAGGGGGGGTGAGGGCTTTCTTT. Translating it yields CASSEGTGGVRAFF. The chain employs TRBV6-1 and TRBJ1-1; 10 bases agree with TRBD1. Trimming cost V 1 base and J 11 bases; bases outside gene matches: 7. The CDR3 is 14 amino acids. CDR1 is MNHNS and CDR2 is SASEGT in the germline V gene.

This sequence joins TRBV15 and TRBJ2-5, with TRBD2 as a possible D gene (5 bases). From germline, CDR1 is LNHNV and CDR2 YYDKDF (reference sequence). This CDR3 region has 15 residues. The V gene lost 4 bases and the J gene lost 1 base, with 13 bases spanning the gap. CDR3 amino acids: CATSIPASGQETQYF. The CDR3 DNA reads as TGTGCCACCAGCATCCCGGCAAGCGGCCAAGAGACCCAGTACTTC. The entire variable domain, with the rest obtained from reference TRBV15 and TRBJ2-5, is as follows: DAMVIQNPRYQVTQFGKPVTLSCSQTLNHNVMYWYQQKSSQAPKLLFHYYDKDFNNEADTPDNFQSRRPNTSFCFLDIRSPGLGDTAMYLCATSIPASGQETQYFGPGTRLLVL.

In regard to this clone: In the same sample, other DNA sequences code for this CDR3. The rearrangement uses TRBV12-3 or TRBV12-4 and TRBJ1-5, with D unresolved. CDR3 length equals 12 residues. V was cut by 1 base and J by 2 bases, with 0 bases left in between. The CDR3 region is CASSLGNQPQHF. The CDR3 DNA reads TGTGCCAGCAGTTTAGGCAATCAGCCCCAGCATTTT.

CDR3 residues: CASSSGGDTSYNEQFF. CDR3 DNA: TGTGCCAGCAGCTCCGGGGGGGATACCTCCTACAATGAGCAGTTCTTC. J is TRBJ2-1 and V is TRBV11-1, with TRBD2 matching 8 bases. Germline-derived CDR1 and CDR2 are SGHAT and FQDESV (reference sequence). With V trimmed by 4 bases and J by 0 bases, 5 bases remained unmatched. This CDR3 region has 16 residues.

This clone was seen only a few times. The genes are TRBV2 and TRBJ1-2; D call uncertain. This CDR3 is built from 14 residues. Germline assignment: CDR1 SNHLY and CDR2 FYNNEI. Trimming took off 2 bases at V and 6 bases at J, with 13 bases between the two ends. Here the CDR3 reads CASSESPGRDGYTF. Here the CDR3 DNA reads TGTGCCAGCAGTGAATCCCCGGGCCGTGATGGCTACACCTTC.

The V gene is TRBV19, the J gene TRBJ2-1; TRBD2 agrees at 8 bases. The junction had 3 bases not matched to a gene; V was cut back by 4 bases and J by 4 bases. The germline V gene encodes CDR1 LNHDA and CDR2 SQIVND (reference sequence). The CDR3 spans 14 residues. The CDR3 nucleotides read TGTGCCAGTAGTACGGGACTAGGATACAATGAGCAGTTCTTC. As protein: CASSTGLGYNEQFF.

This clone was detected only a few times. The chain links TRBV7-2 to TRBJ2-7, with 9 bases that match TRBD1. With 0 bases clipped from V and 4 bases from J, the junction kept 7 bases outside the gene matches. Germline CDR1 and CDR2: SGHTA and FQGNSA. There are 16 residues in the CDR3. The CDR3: CASSLAKGTGSYEQYF. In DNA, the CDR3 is TGTGCCAGCAGCTTAGCGAAAGGGACAGGGTCATACGAGCAGTACTTC.

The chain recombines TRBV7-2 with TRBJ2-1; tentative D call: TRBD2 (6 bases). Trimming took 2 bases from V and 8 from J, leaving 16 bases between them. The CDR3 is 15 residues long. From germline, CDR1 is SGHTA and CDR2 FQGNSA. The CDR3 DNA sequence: TGTGCCAGCAGCTTAAGCGGTGCCGGGAGAGATGAGCAGTTCTTC. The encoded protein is CASSLSGAGRDEQFF.

The DNA for the CDR3 is TGTGCCAGCAGGGGGACGAGCTCCTATAATTCACCCCTCCACTTT. Protein: CASRGTSSYNSPLHF. The rearrangement joins TRBV6-5 to TRBJ1-6; weak D call: TRBD1 (5 bases). Between the trimmed V and J ends, which lost 6 bases and 0 bases, there was a span of 9 bases. In germline, CDR1 is MNHEY, CDR2 SVGAGI. CDR3 length: 15 residues.

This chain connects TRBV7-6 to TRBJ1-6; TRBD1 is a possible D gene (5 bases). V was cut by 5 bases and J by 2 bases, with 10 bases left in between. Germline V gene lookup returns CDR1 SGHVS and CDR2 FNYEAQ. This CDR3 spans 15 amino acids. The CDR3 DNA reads TGTGCCAGCAGCGCCGGGGGACCCTATAATTCACCCCTCCACTTT. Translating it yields CASSAGGPYNSPLHF.

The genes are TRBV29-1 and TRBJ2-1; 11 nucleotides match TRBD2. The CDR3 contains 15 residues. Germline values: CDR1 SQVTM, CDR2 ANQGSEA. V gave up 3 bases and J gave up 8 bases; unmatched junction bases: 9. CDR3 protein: CSVDGGSSGGYEQFF. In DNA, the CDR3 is TGCAGCGTTGATGGTGGGTCTAGCGGGGGGTATGAGCAGTTCTTC.

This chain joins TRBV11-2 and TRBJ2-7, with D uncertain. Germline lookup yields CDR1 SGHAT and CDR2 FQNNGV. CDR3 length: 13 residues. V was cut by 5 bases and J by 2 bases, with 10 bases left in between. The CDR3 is CASSPLTPYEQYF. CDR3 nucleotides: TGTGCCAGCAGCCCTCTGACACCCTACGAGCAGTACTTC. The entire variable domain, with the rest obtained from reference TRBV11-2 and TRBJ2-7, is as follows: EAGVAQSPRYKIIEKRQSVAFWCNPISGHATLYWYQQILGQGPKLLIQFQNNGVVDDSQLPKDRFSAERLKGVDSTLKIQPAKLEDSAVYLCASSPLTPYEQYFGPGTRLTVT.

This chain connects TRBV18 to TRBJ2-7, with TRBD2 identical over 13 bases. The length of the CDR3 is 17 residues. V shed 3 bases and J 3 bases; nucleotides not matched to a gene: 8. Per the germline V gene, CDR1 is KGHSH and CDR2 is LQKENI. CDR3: CASSPGTSGAFFYEQYF. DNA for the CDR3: TGTGCCAGCTCACCCGGGACTAGCGGGGCCTTCTTCTACGAGCAGTACTTC.

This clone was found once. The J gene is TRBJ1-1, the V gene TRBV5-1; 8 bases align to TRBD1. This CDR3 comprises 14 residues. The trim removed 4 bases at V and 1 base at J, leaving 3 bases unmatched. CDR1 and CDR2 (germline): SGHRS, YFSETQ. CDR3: CASSPQGGNTEAFF. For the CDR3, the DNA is TGCGCCAGCAGCCCACAGGGGGGGAACACTGAAGCTTTCTTT.

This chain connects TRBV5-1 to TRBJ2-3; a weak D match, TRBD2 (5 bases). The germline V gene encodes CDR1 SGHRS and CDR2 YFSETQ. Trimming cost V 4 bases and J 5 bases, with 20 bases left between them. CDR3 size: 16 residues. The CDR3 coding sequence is TGCGCCAGCAGCAACGTGGCGGGCCAGGTCGGAGATACGCAGTATTTT. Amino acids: CASSNVAGQVGDTQYF.

This chain's CDR3 is CASSTHNTDTQYF. The CDR3 coding sequence is TGTGCCAGTAGTACCCACAACACAGATACGCAGTATTTT. This chain uses TRBV19 with TRBJ2-3; no definite D call. The ends were cut back, 4 bases at V and 2 bases at J, with 7 bases in the middle. CDR1 LNHDA and CDR2 SQIVND come from the germline V gene (reference sequence). CDR3 length equals 13 residues. Based on the CDR3 plus reference TRBV19 and TRBJ2-3, the full variable domain is DGGITQSPKYLFRKEGQNVTLSCEQNLNHDAMYWYRQDPGQGLRLIYYSQIVNDFQKGDIAEGYSVSREKKESFPLTVTSAQKNPTAFYLCASSTHNTDTQYFGPGTRLTVL.

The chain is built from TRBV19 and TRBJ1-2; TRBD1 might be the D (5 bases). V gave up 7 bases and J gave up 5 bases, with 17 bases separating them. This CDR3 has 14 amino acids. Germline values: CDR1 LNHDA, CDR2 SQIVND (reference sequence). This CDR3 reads CASNTGEGRYGYTF. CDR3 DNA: TGTGCCAGTAATACAGGAGAGGGTAGATATGGCTACACCTTC.

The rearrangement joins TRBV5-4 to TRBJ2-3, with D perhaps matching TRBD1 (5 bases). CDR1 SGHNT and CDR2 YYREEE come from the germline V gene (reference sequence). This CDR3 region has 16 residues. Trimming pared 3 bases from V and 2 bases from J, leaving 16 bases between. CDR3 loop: CASSSGHPHTTDTQYF. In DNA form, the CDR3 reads TGTGCCAGCAGCTCAGGGCATCCGCACACCACAGATACGCAGTATTTT.

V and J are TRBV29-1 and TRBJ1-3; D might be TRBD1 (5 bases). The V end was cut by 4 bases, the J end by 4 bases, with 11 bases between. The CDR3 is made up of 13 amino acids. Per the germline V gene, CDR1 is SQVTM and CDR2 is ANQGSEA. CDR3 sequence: CSVALNRGNTIYF. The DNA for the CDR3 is TGCAGCGTTGCACTTAACAGGGGAAACACCATATATTTT.

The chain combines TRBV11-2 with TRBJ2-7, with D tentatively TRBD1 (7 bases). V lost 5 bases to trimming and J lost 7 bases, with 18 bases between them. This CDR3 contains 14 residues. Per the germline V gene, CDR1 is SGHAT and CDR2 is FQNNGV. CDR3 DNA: TGTGCCAGCAGCCTCGACAGGGCTGCGGGGGAGCAGTACTTC. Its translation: CASSLDRAAGEQYF.

CDR3 DNA: TGTGCCAGCAGCTTGTCTAGGACCGAGGAGGACACTGAAGCTTTCTTT. Translating it yields CASSLSRTEEDTEAFF. The rearrangement uses TRBV7-6 and TRBJ1-1; no reliable D call. The CDR3 covers 16 residues. The germline V and J ends were trimmed by 3 bases and 3 bases, with 17 bases remaining between them. Germline values: CDR1 SGHVS, CDR2 FNYEAQ.

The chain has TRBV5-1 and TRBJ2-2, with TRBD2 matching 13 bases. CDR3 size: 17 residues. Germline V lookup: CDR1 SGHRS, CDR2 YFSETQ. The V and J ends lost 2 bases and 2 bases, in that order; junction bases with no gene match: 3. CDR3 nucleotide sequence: TGCGCCAGCAGCTTCGGACTAGCGGGGGTTAACACCGGGGAGCTGTTTTTT. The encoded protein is CASSFGLAGVNTGELFF.

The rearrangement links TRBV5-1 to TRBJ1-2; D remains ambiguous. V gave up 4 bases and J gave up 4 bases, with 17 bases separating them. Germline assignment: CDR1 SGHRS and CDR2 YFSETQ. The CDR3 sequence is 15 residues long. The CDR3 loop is CASSNDPGGAYGYTF. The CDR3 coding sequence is TGCGCCAGCAGCAACGACCCCGGAGGCGCCTATGGCTACACCTTC.

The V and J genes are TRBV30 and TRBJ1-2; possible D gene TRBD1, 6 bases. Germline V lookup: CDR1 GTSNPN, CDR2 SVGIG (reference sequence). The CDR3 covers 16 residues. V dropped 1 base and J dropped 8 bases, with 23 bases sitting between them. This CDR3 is CAWSGYSRGGMRGYTF. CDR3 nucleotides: TGTGCCTGGAGTGGGTACTCTAGGGGGGGAATGCGCGGCTACACCTTC.

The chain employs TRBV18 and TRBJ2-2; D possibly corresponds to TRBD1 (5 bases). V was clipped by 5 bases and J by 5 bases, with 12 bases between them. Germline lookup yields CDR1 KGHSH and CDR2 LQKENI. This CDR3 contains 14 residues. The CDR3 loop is CASSVQGWTGELFF. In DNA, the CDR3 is TGTGCCAGCTCAGTGCAGGGATGGACCGGGGAGCTGTTTTTT.

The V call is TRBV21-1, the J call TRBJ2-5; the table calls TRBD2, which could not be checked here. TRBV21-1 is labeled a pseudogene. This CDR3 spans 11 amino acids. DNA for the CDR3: TGTGCCAGCAGCCCTAGGGAGACCCAGTACTTC. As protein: CASSPRETQYF.

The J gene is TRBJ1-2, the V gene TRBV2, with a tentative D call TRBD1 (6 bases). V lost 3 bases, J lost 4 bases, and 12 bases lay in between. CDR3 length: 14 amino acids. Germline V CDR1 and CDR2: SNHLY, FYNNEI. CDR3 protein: CASSDHRVGYGYTF. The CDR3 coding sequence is TGTGCCAGCAGTGACCACAGGGTTGGCTATGGCTACACCTTC.